Presented here are 32 T cell receptor beta chains from one specimen sequenced in a study of OX40 agonist ivuxolimab in advanced cancers. Sequencing used immunoSEQ multiplex PCR; TCRdb keeps in-frame clones, though not all of them. The repertoire consists of more than 40,000 clones, with approximately 90% occurring once and the leading ten covering 12%. This specimen was CD4+ or CD8+ T cells sorted from blood, taken in a trial of the OX40 agonist ivuxolimab. These TCRs come from an adult with an advanced solid tumor such as melanoma, head and neck, liver or kidney cancer.

The chain is built from TRBV5-1 and TRBJ1-2; 8 positions agree with TRBD1. V lost 2 bases, J lost 8 bases, and 11 bases stayed unmatched. The germline gives CDR1 SGHRS, CDR2 YFSETQ. This CDR3 region has 15 residues. The CDR3 region has the DNA TGCGCCAGCAGCTTTTTTCCAGGGGGCGCGGAGGGCTACACCTTC. It codes for CASSFFPGGAEGYTF.

The chain couples TRBV7-6 to TRBJ2-1, with TRBD1 as a possible D gene (6 bases). The V gene's germline CDR1 is SGHVS and CDR2 FNYEAQ. V dropped 5 bases and J dropped 7 bases, with 18 bases sitting between them. The CDR3 covers 15 residues. The CDR3 sequence: CASSQRVAGANEQFF. The CDR3 coding sequence is TGTGCCAGCAGCCAACGAGTGGCAGGGGCGAATGAGCAGTTCTTC. Together with reference TRBV7-6 and TRBJ2-1, the CDR3 gives the full variable domain: GAGVSQSPRYKVTKRGQDVALRCDPISGHVSLYWYRQALGQGPEFLTYFNYEAQQDKSGLPNDRFSAERPEGSISTLTIQRTEQRDSAMYRCASSQRVAGANEQFFGPGTRLTVL.

CDR3 DNA: TGTGCCAGCAAGGGTGACCACGAGCAGTACTTC. Encoded protein: CASKGDHEQYF. This sequence joins TRBV7-9 and TRBJ2-7; D not certain. Trimming stripped 7 bases from V and 5 bases from J, with 9 bases between. Germline V lookup: CDR1 SEHNR, CDR2 FQNEAQ (reference sequence). The CDR3 contains 11 residues.

The genes are TRBV4-1 and TRBJ2-1; a possible D gene is TRBD2 (5 bases). This CDR3 region has 15 residues. Deletions cut 0 bases from V and 8 bases from J, with 14 bases between. Germline CDR1 reads MGHRA; CDR2 reads YSYEKL. The CDR3 reads CASSQDKRAGDEQFF. CDR3 DNA sequence: TGCGCCAGCAGCCAAGATAAGAGGGCTGGGGATGAGCAGTTCTTC.

The gene calls are TRBV4-3 and TRBJ1-2; D call uncertain. The V end lost 4 bases, the J end lost 0 bases, and 9 bases lay between the germline ends. The CDR3 is 14 residues long. Germline V gene data show CDR1 as LGHNA and CDR2 as YSLEER. The CDR3 DNA follows: TGCGCCAGCAGCCCCCGGGCCGCTAACTATGGCTACACCTTC. Protein sequence: CASSPRAANYGYTF.

The chain combines TRBV7-6 with TRBJ2-7; 7 bases map to TRBD2. This CDR3 has 15 amino acids. Germline-derived CDR1 and CDR2 are SGHVS and FNYEAQ. V dropped 0 bases and J dropped 4; count of bases not matched to a gene: 6. The CDR3 coding sequence is TGTGCCAGCAGCTTAGCGGGGGAGGGCTCTTACGAGCAGTACTTC. Translation gives CASSLAGEGSYEQYF.

The gene calls are TRBV5-8 and TRBJ2-1; D possibly corresponds to TRBD1 (5 bases). The V end lost 0 bases, the J end lost 0 bases, and 7 bases lay between the germline ends. The CDR3 has 15 residues. Germline CDR1 is SGHTS and CDR2 is YDEGEE. CDR3 sequence reads: CASSLGQSSYNEQFF. As DNA, the CDR3 is TGTGCCAGCAGCTTGGGACAGAGCTCCTACAATGAGCAGTTCTTC.

V usage is TRBV28 and J usage is TRBJ1-5; D call uncertain. CDR3 length equals 15 residues. The germline gives CDR1 MDHEN, CDR2 SYDVKM. V lost 2 bases and J 0 bases, leaving 8 bases between the germline ends. As DNA, the CDR3 is TGTGCCAGCAGTTTAGGGAGTTTTAGCAATCAGCCCCAGCATTTT. It is translated as CASSLGSFSNQPQHF.

The chain uses TRBV4-1 and TRBJ1-2; D remains unclear. CDR3 length: 13 amino acids. The germline V gene has CDR1 MGHRA and CDR2 YSYEKL. The ends were cut back, 4 bases at V and 5 bases at J, with 11 bases in the middle. CDR3 protein: CASSPYGSYGYTF. The CDR3 DNA is TGCGCCAGCAGCCCTTACGGCAGTTATGGCTACACCTTC.

The chain couples TRBV7-9 to TRBJ2-3, with 8 bases aligning to TRBD2. CDR3 size: 14 residues. Germline V gene sequence: CDR1 SEHNR, CDR2 FQNEAQ (reference sequence). V was clipped by 3 bases and J by 4 bases; unmatched bases: 3. CDR3 DNA sequence: TGTGCCAGCAGCTTCTCGGGGGGGCCAGATACGCAGTATTTT. It translates to CASSFSGGPDTQYF.

The chain combines TRBV30 with TRBJ2-7; weak D call: TRBD2 (6 bases). The CDR3 runs 14 residues. Per germline, CDR1 GTSNPN and CDR2 SVGIG (reference sequence). With 5 bases removed from V and 4 bases from J, the gap between germline ends came to 18 bases. The CDR3 is CAWDQGGPGYEQYF. For the CDR3, the DNA is TGTGCCTGGGACCAGGGAGGACCGGGGTACGAGCAGTACTTC.

The genes are TRBV29-1 and TRBJ1-2, with D tentatively TRBD1 (6 bases). Per the germline V gene, CDR1 is SQVTM and CDR2 is ANQGSEA. V was shortened by 0 bases and J by 5 bases, with 16 bases between the two germline ends. CDR3 size: 15 residues. CDR3 region: CSVEDPRRGVYGYTF. In DNA form, the CDR3 reads TGCAGCGTTGAAGATCCTCGTAGGGGGGTGTATGGCTACACCTTC. Supplemented by reference TRBV29-1 and TRBJ1-2, the full variable domain reads SAVISQKPSRDICQRGTSLTIQCQVDSQVTMMFWYRQQPGQSLTLIATANQGSEATYESGFVIDKFPISRPNLTFSTLTVSNMSPEDSSIYLCSVEDPRRGVYGYTFGSGTRLTVV.

The chain recombines TRBV5-1 with TRBJ2-5; D is unclear. The CDR3 contains 14 residues. V lost 0 bases, J lost 1 base, and 7 bases lay in between. Germline V CDR1 and CDR2: SGHRS, YFSETQ. The CDR3 nucleotides read TGCGCCAGCAGCTTGGGTGGCATCCAAGAGACCCAGTACTTC. Its translation: CASSLGGIQETQYF.

J is TRBJ1-5 and V is TRBV28, with a possible D match to TRBD1 (6 bases). The V end was cut by 7 bases, the J end by 2 bases, with 21 bases between. The CDR3 length is 17 residues. In germline, CDR1 is MDHEN, CDR2 SYDVKM. The DNA of the CDR3 is TGTGCCAGCACCAAGGTGGGGGGCCTAGGGGGCAATCAGCCCCAGCATTTT. Translating it yields CASTKVGGLGGNQPQHF.

The chain has TRBV5-1 and TRBJ2-2; D not resolved. The germline gives CDR1 SGHRS, CDR2 YFSETQ. This CDR3 contains 13 residues. The V and J ends lost 3 bases and 5 bases respectively, with 8 bases between them. The CDR3 loop is CASSSSLTGELFF. Written as DNA, the CDR3 is TGCGCCAGCAGCTCCTCACTGACCGGGGAGCTGTTTTTT.

The chain joins TRBV2 to TRBJ1-6; the match to TRBD1 covers 11 bases. Trimming removed 1 base from V and 10 bases from J; junction bases left unmatched: 15. The CDR3 has 19 residues. Germline V CDR1 and CDR2: SNHLY, FYNNEI. CDR3 in amino acids: CASSEDFFGWGQGESPLHF. Here the CDR3 DNA reads TGTGCCAGCAGTGAAGATTTTTTTGGGTGGGGACAGGGGGAATCACCCCTCCACTTT.

The chain has TRBV6-6 and TRBJ2-3; TRBD1 might be the D (5 bases). Trimming cost V 6 bases and J 0 bases, with 16 bases left between them. Germline V gene data show CDR1 as MNHNY and CDR2 as SVGAGI (reference sequence). This CDR3 contains 16 residues. The chain's CDR3 is CASRTPGQGSTDTQYF. In DNA form, the CDR3 reads TGTGCCAGCAGAACCCCTGGCCAGGGAAGCACAGATACGCAGTATTTT.

The rearrangement joins TRBV6-5 to TRBJ2-2; D is undetermined. V gave up 8 bases and J gave up 6 bases, with 10 bases separating them. The CDR3 has 12 residues. Germline V gene sequence: CDR1 MNHEY, CDR2 SVGAGI. CDR3 nucleotide sequence: TGTGCCAGCGAGTTACCATCCGGGGAGCTGTTTTTT. This gives the protein CASELPSGELFF.

V gene TRBV9 combines with J gene TRBJ2-5; D not certain. Germline assignment: CDR1 SGDLS and CDR2 YYNGEE. Trimming took off 3 bases at V and 7 bases at J, with 7 bases between the two ends. The CDR3 is 11 amino acids. CDR3 amino acids: CASSDGPTQYF. CDR3 DNA: TGTGCCAGCAGCGACGGACCGACCCAGTACTTC.

The chain employs TRBV28 and TRBJ2-1; 15 bases are a match to TRBD2. V lost 5 bases and J lost 4; bases outside the gene matches: 6. This CDR3 is built from 17 residues. Per the germline V gene, CDR1 is MDHEN and CDR2 is SYDVKM. CDR3 sequence (DNA): TGTGCCAGCAGTGAGGGACTAGCGGGGGGACCTTACAATGAGCAGTTCTTC. It specifies CASSEGLAGGPYNEQFF. The full variable domain, its missing parts supplied by reference TRBV28 and TRBJ2-1, is DVKVTQSSRYLVKRTGEKVFLECVQDMDHENMFWYRQDPGLGLRLIYFSYDVKMKEKGDIPEGYSVSREKKERFSLILESASTNQTSMYLCASSEGLAGGPYNEQFFGPGTRLTVL.

This sequence joins TRBV11-2 and TRBJ2-3, with 7 nucleotides matching TRBD1. Looked up from germline, CDR1 is SGHAT and CDR2 is FQNNGV. Losses at the gene ends were 7 bases for V and 6 bases for J; bases not matched to a gene: 4. This CDR3 comprises 12 residues. DNA of the CDR3: TGTGCCAGCACAGGGGGATCGGATACGCAGTATTTT. Translation gives CASTGGSDTQYF.

This chain links TRBV6-5 with TRBJ1-6; a possible D gene is TRBD1 (5 bases). The germline V gene has CDR1 MNHEY and CDR2 SVGAGI. V was clipped by 4 bases and J by 11 bases, with 21 bases between them. The CDR3 totals 16 residues. The CDR3, as DNA: TGTGCCAGCAGTTTTACCGGGGCCAAGGGCGACGCACCCCTCCACTTT. The encoded protein is CASSFTGAKGDAPLHF.

The CDR3, as DNA: TGCGCCAGCAGGCCCGGGACTAGCGGACATACGCAGTATTTT. This codes for CASRPGTSGHTQYF. The rearrangement links TRBV5-1 to TRBJ2-3; TRBD2 matches at 11 bases. The CDR3 extends over 14 amino acids. The junction had 6 bases not matched to a gene; V was cut back by 5 bases and J by 7 bases. CDR1 and CDR2 (germline): SGHRS, YFSETQ.

The V and J genes are TRBV29-1 and TRBJ2-7, with D possibly matching TRBD1 (6 bases). Per the germline V gene, CDR1 is SQVTM and CDR2 is ANQGSEA. With 5 bases removed from V and 4 bases from J, the gap between germline ends came to 9 bases. CDR3 size: 11 residues. CDR3 nucleotide sequence: TGCAGCGTTTTGGACAGATACGAGCAGTACTTC. This translates into CSVLDRYEQYF.

V gene TRBV19 combines with J gene TRBJ1-1; D is unresolved. CDR1 is LNHDA and CDR2 is SQIVND in the germline V gene (reference sequence). V was shortened by 10 bases and J by 2 bases, with 11 bases between the two germline ends. The CDR3 totals 12 residues. CDR3 sequence reads: CATKWGNTEAFF. The CDR3 bases are TGTGCCACCAAATGGGGAAACACTGAAGCTTTCTTT.

The V call is TRBV6-1, the J call TRBJ2-7; 11 bases are shared with TRBD2. This CDR3 is 13 amino acids long. J gave up 6 bases and V 11 bases, and 9 bases lay outside the gene matches. Germline-derived CDR1 and CDR2 are MNHNS and SASEGT. The CDR3 protein is CAWGPGLAAEQYF. Written as DNA, the CDR3 is TGTGCCTGGGGCCCGGGACTAGCGGCCGAGCAGTACTTC.

The V and J genes are TRBV7-3 and TRBJ2-1, with no clear D. The CDR3 has 14 residues. Germline V CDR1 and CDR2: SGHTA, FQGTGA. With 2 bases removed from V and 9 bases from J, the gap between germline ends came to 14 bases. The CDR3 DNA sequence: TGTGCCAGCAGCTTAGACCTAGTGGGATCTGAGCAGTTCTTC. It is translated as CASSLDLVGSEQFF.

The chain is built from TRBV19 and TRBJ2-5; D may be TRBD2 (6 bases). The V end lost 5 bases, the J end lost 5 bases, and 21 bases lay between the germline ends. Germline CDR1 LNHDA, CDR2 SQIVND (reference sequence). The CDR3 extends over 16 amino acids. CDR3 sequence: CASSDSLGGSAETQYF. CDR3 nucleotide sequence: TGTGCCAGTAGTGATTCCCTTGGGGGGAGTGCTGAGACCCAGTACTTC.

The V and J genes are TRBV7-6 and TRBJ2-7; D is perhaps TRBD2 (7 bases). The V end was cut by 1 base, the J end by 0 bases, with 13 bases between. CDR3 length: 16 amino acids. Looked up from germline, CDR1 is SGHVS and CDR2 is FNYEAQ. The CDR3 loop is CASSLVRGANSYEQYF. The CDR3 nucleotides read TGTGCCAGCAGCTTAGTTCGGGGGGCTAACTCCTACGAGCAGTACTTC.

About this clone itself: This probably arose from a read error, given a far larger clone one base away. The identical CDR3 is also encoded by other nucleotide sequences in the sample. This sequence joins TRBV28 and TRBJ2-7; tentative D call: TRBD1 (6 bases). Germline CDR1 is MDHEN and CDR2 is SYDVKM. Trimming took 4 bases from V and 5 from J, leaving 9 bases between them. The CDR3 is 12 amino acids. In DNA, the CDR3 is TGTGCCAGCAGTTACAACAGGGACGAGCAGTACTTC. The encoded protein is CASSYNRDEQYF.

The chain is built from TRBV30 and TRBJ2-6, with a weak D call TRBD1 (5 bases). The CDR3 loop spans 14 amino acids. Looked up from germline, CDR1 is GTSNPN and CDR2 is SVGIG (reference sequence). Trimming shortened V by 2 bases and J by 0 bases, and 5 bases separated the two germline ends. CDR3 residues: CAWSRGSGANVLTF. DNA for the CDR3: TGTGCCTGGAGTAGGGGCTCTGGGGCCAACGTCCTGACTTTC.

This clone showed up just once. The rearrangement uses TRBV28 and TRBJ2-3, with TRBD2 matching 10 bases. With V trimmed by 5 bases and J by 5 bases, 4 bases remained unmatched. This CDR3 contains 14 residues. The germline V gene has CDR1 MDHEN and CDR2 SYDVKM. This chain's CDR3 is CASSPAGGGDTQYF. The CDR3 DNA reads as TGTGCCAGCAGTCCAGCGGGAGGGGGAGATACGCAGTATTTT. The variable domain in full, with the rest retrieved from reference TRBV28 and TRBJ2-3, is DVKVTQSSRYLVKRTGEKVFLECVQDMDHENMFWYRQDPGLGLRLIYFSYDVKMKEKGDIPEGYSVSREKKERFSLILESASTNQTSMYLCASSPAGGGDTQYFGPGTRLTVL.